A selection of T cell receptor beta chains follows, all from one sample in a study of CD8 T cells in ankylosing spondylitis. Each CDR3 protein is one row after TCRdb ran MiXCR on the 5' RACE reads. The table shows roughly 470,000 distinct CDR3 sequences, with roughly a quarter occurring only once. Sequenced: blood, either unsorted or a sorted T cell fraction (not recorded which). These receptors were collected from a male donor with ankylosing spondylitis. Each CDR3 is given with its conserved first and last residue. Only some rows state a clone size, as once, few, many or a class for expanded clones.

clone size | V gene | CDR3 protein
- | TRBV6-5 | CASSTFYEQYF
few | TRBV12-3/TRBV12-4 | CASSFWARSNQPQHF
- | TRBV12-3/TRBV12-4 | CASSPPRIGGVTQYF
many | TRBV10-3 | CAIRGQGASSNEQFF
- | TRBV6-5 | CASSYATGGWYTEAFF
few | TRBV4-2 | CASSQGVGAEQFF
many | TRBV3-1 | CASSQGGVTGNTIYF
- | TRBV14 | CASSQDITGELFF
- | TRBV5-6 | CASSPLGGSRTGELFF
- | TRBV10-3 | CAIRGLAGEGEQFF
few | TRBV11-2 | CASSWGGALLNNEQFF
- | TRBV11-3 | CASSPPPGQGSHEQFF
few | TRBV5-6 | CASSYDSRNEQFF
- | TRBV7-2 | CASSLDRAQETQYF
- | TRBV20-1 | CSARELGGSQTVEQFF
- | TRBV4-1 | CASSQDVARDTQYF
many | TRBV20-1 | CSSWSGSSYNEQFF
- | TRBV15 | CATSTGKGVSHYGYTF
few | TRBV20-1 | CSAELDGYTF
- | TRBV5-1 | CASSLESNYGYTF
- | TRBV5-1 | CASSSKPGTSGSKGTDTQYF
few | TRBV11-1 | CASSLVRLAGGKTSTDTQYF
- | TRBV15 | CATSRATGGGIQYF
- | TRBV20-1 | CSALQDRAVRPQHF
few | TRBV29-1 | CSVGLGGLNQPQHF
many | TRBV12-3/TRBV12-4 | CASLITGRNGYTF
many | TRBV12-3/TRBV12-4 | CASSPAGTAYQPQHF
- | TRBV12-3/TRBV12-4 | CASSSLAGSVGETQYF
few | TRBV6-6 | CASTRTLYGYTF